The 30 T cell receptor beta chains in this list originate from one sample, sequenced in a study of T cell responses to AZD1222 COVID-19 vaccine. Profiling relied on immunoSEQ multiplex PCR, and the TCRdb table lists in-frame clones only, not all of them. The sample lists some 100,000 clones; about 90% were seen once. The sequencing here drew on peripheral blood, taken 28 days after the second AZD1222 dose. These receptors originate from an adult who received the AZD1222 COVID-19 vaccine.

V is TRBV5-1 and J is TRBJ1-1; D unresolved. Deletions cut 0 bases from V and 0 bases from J, with 12 bases between. Per the germline V gene, CDR1 is SGHRS and CDR2 is YFSETQ. CDR3 size: 16 residues. The CDR3 protein is CASSLVVGGMNTEAFF. The CDR3 nucleotides read TGCGCCAGCAGCTTGGTAGTGGGCGGAATGAACACTGAAGCTTTCTTT.

The rearrangement links TRBV3-1 (or the pseudogene TRBV3-2) to TRBJ2-1; D unclear. Trimming removed 0 bases at V and 6 bases at J, with 9 bases between. CDR1 and CDR2 (germline): LGHDT, YNNKEL (reference sequence). The CDR3 totals 14 residues. CDR3 DNA: TGTGCCAGCAGCCAAGATACGACTGCCAATGAGCAGTTCTTC. Its translation is CASSQDTTANEQFF.

This chain joins TRBV28 and TRBJ1-5; D is perhaps TRBD1 (5 bases). V was shortened by 5 bases and J by 5 bases, with 10 bases between the two germline ends. The CDR3 length is 13 residues. The germline CDR1 and CDR2 sequences are MDHEN and SYDVKM. CDR3 residues: CASSRQKDQPQHF. The CDR3 nucleotides read TGTGCCAGCAGTCGACAGAAGGATCAGCCCCAGCATTTT.

J is TRBJ1-4 and V is TRBV30, with D perhaps matching TRBD1 (6 bases). V dropped 3 bases and J dropped 7 bases, with 15 bases sitting between them. CDR1 GTSNPN and CDR2 SVGIG come from the germline V gene (reference sequence). The CDR3 has 14 amino acids. In nucleotides, the CDR3 is TGTGCCTGGAGCGAAAACAGGGTGGCTGAAAAACTGTTTTTT. Its protein product is CAWSENRVAEKLFF.

The chain employs TRBV7-2 and TRBJ1-1; the D gene is possibly TRBD1 (6 bases). CDR3 length equals 13 residues. Between the trimmed V and J ends, which lost 5 bases and 4 bases, there was a span of 11 bases. Germline CDR1 and CDR2: SGHTA and FQGNSA. CDR3 bases: TGTGCCAGCAGCCGACAGGCTGGCACTGAAGCTTTCTTT. This encodes CASSRQAGTEAFF.

The J gene is TRBJ1-6, the V gene TRBV10-3; 8 bases match TRBD1. Unmatched junction bases numbered 12, after V lost 10 bases and J lost 10 bases. Germline V gene sequence: CDR1 ENHRY, CDR2 SYGVKD. There are 14 residues in the CDR3. The CDR3 coding sequence is TGTGCCACTTCTCCCGGGACAGGTTACTCACCCCTCCACTTT. Translating gives CATSPGTGYSPLHF.

The V gene is TRBV11-3, the J gene TRBJ1-2; D unresolved. The CDR3 is 12 residues long. Germline CDR1 reads SGHNT; CDR2 reads YENEEA. V lost 3 bases and J lost 7, with 9 bases in between. This CDR3 reads CASSFSQTGYTF. For the CDR3, the DNA is TGTGCCAGCAGCTTTTCGCAAACTGGCTACACCTTC. Filled out from reference TRBV11-3 and TRBJ1-2, the complete variable domain reads EAGVVQSPRYKIIEKKQPVAFWCNPISGHNTLYWYLQNLGQGPELLIRYENEEAVDDSQLPKDRFSAERLKGVDSTLKIQPAELGDSAVYLCASSFSQTGYTFGSGTRLTVV.

This clone came up a few times. The chain combines TRBV28 with TRBJ1-5; no clear D gene. Trimming cost V 5 bases and J 9 bases, with 8 bases left between them. This CDR3 spans 11 amino acids. Per the germline V gene, CDR1 is MDHEN and CDR2 is SYDVKM. The CDR3: CASSESRPQHF. The DNA of the CDR3 is TGTGCCAGCAGTGAGAGCCGGCCCCAGCATTTT.

The V call is TRBV12-5, the J call TRBJ1-2, with D possibly matching TRBD1 (5 bases). This CDR3 has 15 amino acids. Deletions cut 3 bases from V and 2 bases from J, with 13 bases between. The germline V gene encodes CDR1 LGHNT and CDR2 FRNRAP. CDR3 DNA sequence: TGTGCTAGTGGTTTCGACGACAGACCGAACTATGGCTACACCTTC. It is translated as CASGFDDRPNYGYTF.

The J gene is TRBJ1-2, the V gene TRBV2; D might be TRBD1 (5 bases). The germline CDR1 and CDR2 sequences are SNHLY and FYNNEI. Trimming removed 4 bases from V and 1 base from J, with 10 bases in between. This CDR3 region has 14 residues. CDR3 in DNA: TGTGCCAGCAGTGGACAGAAGGTTAACTATGGCTACACCTTC. Encoded protein: CASSGQKVNYGYTF.

The genes are TRBV19 and TRBJ1-4; no firm D call. The CDR3 spans 13 residues. V lost 6 bases to trimming and J lost 4 bases, with 9 bases between them. In germline, CDR1 is LNHDA, CDR2 SQIVND (reference sequence). The CDR3 loop reads CASRRGFNEKLFF. Here the CDR3 DNA reads TGTGCCAGTAGGCGTGGGTTTAATGAAAAACTGTTTTTT. The whole variable domain, remainder taken from reference TRBV19 and TRBJ1-4, is DGGITQSPKYLFRKEGQNVTLSCEQNLNHDAMYWYRQDPGQGLRLIYYSQIVNDFQKGDIAEGYSVSREKKESFPLTVTSAQKNPTAFYLCASRRGFNEKLFFGSGTQLSVL.

J is TRBJ2-1 and V is TRBV19; 9 nucleotides line up with TRBD1. V lost 2 bases and J lost 8; bases outside the gene matches: 4. CDR1 is LNHDA, CDR2 SQIVND, per germline (reference sequence). This CDR3 spans 14 amino acids. CDR3 DNA sequence: TGTGCCAGTAGTATAAGGGACAGGGTATATGAGCAGTTCTTC. Encoded protein: CASSIRDRVYEQFF.

The CDR3 DNA reads as TGTGCCAGCGCACAGGACAGGGGTTTCGGCGGGACCCAGTACTTC. Translation: CASAQDRGFGGTQYF. The rearrangement joins TRBV2 to TRBJ2-5, with 9 nucleotides matching TRBD1. The CDR3 consists of 15 residues. V lost 8 bases, J lost 7 bases, and 14 bases stayed unmatched. Germline V gene lookup returns CDR1 SNHLY and CDR2 FYNNEI.

CDR3 sequence: CASRTGGESSPLHF. The CDR3 bases are TGTGCCAGCCGGACAGGGGGGGAAAGTTCACCCCTCCACTTT. This chain connects TRBV28 to TRBJ1-6; 10 nucleotides match TRBD1. The germline V gene has CDR1 MDHEN and CDR2 SYDVKM. CDR3 size: 14 residues. After removal of 8 bases from V and 9 bases from J, the junction contained 7 bases not matched to a gene.

This chain connects TRBV19 to TRBJ2-4, with D hard to call. The CDR3 runs to 13 residues. The V gene lost 4 bases and the J gene lost 13 bases, with 17 bases spanning the gap. Germline CDR1 LNHDA, CDR2 SQIVND (reference sequence). In DNA, the CDR3 is TGTGCCAGTAGTACTTTGGCAGGCTGGCCGCAGTACTTC. It codes for CASSTLAGWPQYF.

V and J are TRBV6-1 and TRBJ1-2; D might be TRBD1 (6 bases). The CDR3 runs 14 residues. Per the germline V gene, CDR1 is MNHNS and CDR2 is SASEGT. The germline V and J ends were trimmed by 1 base and 8 bases, with 14 bases remaining between them. The CDR3 loop reads CASSEGNRAGGYTF. CDR3 in DNA: TGTGCCAGCAGTGAAGGAAACAGGGCAGGCGGCTACACCTTC.

V and J are TRBV3-1 (or the pseudogene TRBV3-2) and TRBJ1-2; D remains ambiguous. Per germline, CDR1 LGHDT and CDR2 YNNKEL (reference sequence). Between the trimmed V and J ends, which lost 0 bases and 8 bases, there was a span of 10 bases. The CDR3 totals 13 residues. This chain's CDR3 is CASSQEKEGGYTF. The CDR3 bases are TGTGCCAGCAGCCAAGAGAAGGAGGGCGGCTACACCTTC.

The CDR3 region is CASSLGAADEAFF. For the CDR3, the DNA is TGTGCCAGCAGCTTAGGGGCAGCAGATGAAGCTTTCTTT. The chain has TRBV7-9 and TRBJ1-1; D unclear. The germline V gene has CDR1 SEHNR and CDR2 FQNEAQ (reference sequence). The CDR3 loop spans 13 amino acids. Trimming cost V 1 base and J 7 bases, with 10 bases left between them.

The chain joins TRBV6-5 to TRBJ1-1, with D possibly matching TRBD1 (5 bases). This CDR3 comprises 13 residues. Germline V lookup: CDR1 MNHEY, CDR2 SVGAGI. The V end lost 3 bases, the J end lost 4 bases, and 9 bases lay between the germline ends. The CDR3 here is CASSYGDFTEAFF. The CDR3 DNA reads TGTGCCAGCAGTTATGGGGACTTCACTGAAGCTTTCTTT.

The chain links TRBV6-1 to TRBJ2-7, with TRBD2 as a possible D gene (5 bases). The germline V gene encodes CDR1 MNHNS and CDR2 SASEGT. The germline V and J ends were trimmed by 0 bases and 6 bases, with 18 bases remaining between them. CDR3 length equals 16 residues. The CDR3: CASSEALGRYVGEQYF. The CDR3, as DNA: TGTGCCAGCAGTGAAGCACTAGGTCGATATGTCGGCGAGCAGTACTTC.

This rearrangement joins TRBV7-2 to TRBJ2-6; D remains ambiguous. Germline V CDR1 and CDR2: SGHTA, FQGNSA. V was clipped by 5 bases and J by 0 bases, with 11 bases between them. The CDR3 runs 16 residues. DNA of the CDR3: TGTGCCAGCAGCACCGACGTAAACTCTGGGGCCAACGTCCTGACTTTC. Its protein product is CASSTDVNSGANVLTF.

The chain employs TRBV5-1 and TRBJ2-2, with D hard to call. Germline V lookup: CDR1 SGHRS, CDR2 YFSETQ. Trimming left V 0 bases short and J 0 bases short, with 9 bases between. The CDR3 covers 16 residues. The CDR3 spells CASSLAGGPNTGELFF. In DNA form, the CDR3 reads TGCGCCAGCAGCTTGGCCGGTGGACCGAACACCGGGGAGCTGTTTTTT.

The chain links TRBV5-6 to TRBJ2-5; D call uncertain. Trimming took off 0 bases at V and 4 bases at J, with 10 bases between the two ends. The CDR3 covers 14 residues. From germline, CDR1 is SGHDT and CDR2 YYEEEE. In DNA form, the CDR3 reads TGTGCCAGCAGCTTGGCCGGTGGTGTAGAGACCCAGTACTTC. It encodes CASSLAGGVETQYF.

This chain links TRBV6-6 with TRBJ2-2, with TRBD2 identical over 8 bases. V shed 5 bases and J 6 bases; nucleotides not matched to a gene: 5. In germline, CDR1 is MNHNY, CDR2 SVGAGI (reference sequence). The CDR3 contains 14 residues. The CDR3 protein is CASSNRGGAGELFF. CDR3 in DNA: TGTGCCAGCAGTAACCGGGGGGGCGCCGGGGAGCTGTTTTTT.

The V call is TRBV6-4, the J call TRBJ1-1, with 10 positions matching TRBD1. Germline values: CDR1 MRHNA, CDR2 SNTAGT. Trimming took 4 bases from V and 4 from J; bases not matched to a gene: 3. The CDR3 consists of 14 residues. The CDR3 nucleotides are TGTGCCAGCAGTGTCGGGACAGGGGCCACTGAAGCTTTCTTT. It is translated as CASSVGTGATEAFF.

V usage is TRBV6-6 and J usage is TRBJ1-2; 10 positions agree with TRBD1. CDR3 size: 13 residues. The V and J ends lost 8 bases and 4 bases, in that order; junction bases with no gene match: 4. Germline V gives CDR1 MNHNY, CDR2 SVGAGI (reference sequence). CDR3 region: CASRTGGGYGYTF. In nucleotides, the CDR3 is TGTGCCAGCCGGACAGGGGGGGGCTATGGCTACACCTTC.

The gene calls are TRBV7-9 and TRBJ1-1; no definite D call. Germline V lookup: CDR1 SEHNR, CDR2 FQNEAQ (reference sequence). Trimming removed 2 bases from V and 10 bases from J, with 20 bases in between. The CDR3 sequence is 15 residues long. In nucleotides, the CDR3 is TGTGCCAGCAGCTTACTCCAGACGGATCCAAAGGGAGCTTTCTTT. It is translated as CASSLLQTDPKGAFF.

CDR3 coding DNA: TGTGCCAGCTCACCAGAGGGTAACACTGAAGCTTTCTTT. Protein: CASSPEGNTEAFF. The genes are TRBV18 and TRBJ1-1; D uncertain. There are 13 residues in the CDR3. The V gene lost 2 bases and the J gene lost 2 bases, with 6 bases spanning the gap. CDR1 is KGHSH and CDR2 is LQKENI in the germline V gene.

This chain joins TRBV5-1 and TRBJ1-2, with TRBD1 matching 8 bases. V shed 4 bases, J shed 5 bases, and the junction held 4 bases outside the gene matches. Germline lookup yields CDR1 SGHRS and CDR2 YFSETQ. The CDR3 has 13 amino acids. The chain's CDR3 is CASSLRDRYGYTF. Here the CDR3 DNA reads TGCGCCAGCAGCCTCCGGGACAGGTATGGCTACACCTTC.

In the case of this clone: The sample contains more than one DNA sequence encoding this CDR3. The chain links TRBV19 to TRBJ1-5, with a tentative D call TRBD1 (6 bases). Deletions cut 6 bases from V and 2 bases from J, with 14 bases between. CDR1 is LNHDA and CDR2 is SQIVND in the germline V gene (reference sequence). CDR3 length equals 15 residues. The CDR3 sequence is CASSRQEKGNQPQHF. As DNA, the CDR3 is TGTGCCAGTAGCCGACAGGAAAAGGGCAATCAGCCCCAGCATTTT.